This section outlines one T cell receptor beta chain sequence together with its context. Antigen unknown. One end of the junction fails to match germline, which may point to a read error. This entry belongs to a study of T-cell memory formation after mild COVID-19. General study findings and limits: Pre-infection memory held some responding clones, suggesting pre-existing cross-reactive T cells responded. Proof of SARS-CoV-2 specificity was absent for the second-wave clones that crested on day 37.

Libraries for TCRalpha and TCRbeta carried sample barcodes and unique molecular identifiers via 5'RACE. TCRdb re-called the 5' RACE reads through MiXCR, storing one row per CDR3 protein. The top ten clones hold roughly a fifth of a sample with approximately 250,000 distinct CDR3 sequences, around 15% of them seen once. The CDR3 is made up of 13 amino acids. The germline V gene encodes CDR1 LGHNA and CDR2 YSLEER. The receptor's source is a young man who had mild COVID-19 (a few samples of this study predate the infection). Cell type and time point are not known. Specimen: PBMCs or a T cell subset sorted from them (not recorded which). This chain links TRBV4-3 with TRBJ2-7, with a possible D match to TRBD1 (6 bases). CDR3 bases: TGCGCCAGCAGCCGTGTCCCGGGACAACTATTGAACTTC. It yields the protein CASSRVPGQLLNF.